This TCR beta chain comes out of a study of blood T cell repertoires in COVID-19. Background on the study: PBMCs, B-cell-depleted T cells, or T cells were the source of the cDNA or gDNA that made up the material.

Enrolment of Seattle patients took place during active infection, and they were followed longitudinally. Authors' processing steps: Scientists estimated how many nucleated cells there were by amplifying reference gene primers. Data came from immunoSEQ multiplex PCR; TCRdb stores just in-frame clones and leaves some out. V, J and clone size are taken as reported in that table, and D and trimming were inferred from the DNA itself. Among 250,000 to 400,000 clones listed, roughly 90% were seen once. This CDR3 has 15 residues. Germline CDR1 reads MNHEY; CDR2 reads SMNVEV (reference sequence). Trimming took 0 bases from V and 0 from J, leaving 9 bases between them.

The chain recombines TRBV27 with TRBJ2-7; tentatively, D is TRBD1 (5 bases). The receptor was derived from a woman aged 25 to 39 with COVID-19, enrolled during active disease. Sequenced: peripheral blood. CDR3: CASSLSGLISYEQYF. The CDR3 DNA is TGTGCCAGCAGTTTATCGGGGCTCATCTCCTACGAGCAGTACTTC.